This T cell receptor (beta chain) originates from a study of cytomegalovirus exposure and HLA in healthy donors. Regarding the study as a whole: A later analysis reported that several of the most significant clusters appeared to be linked to common viral pathogens, among them Epstein-Barr virus. HLA-A and HLA-B allele assignments for most subjects were reportedly predicted accurately using TCR beta sequences. Under in vitro conditions, a few CMV-associated chains were confirmed as specific for CMV antigens.

CDR1 is SGHTA and CDR2 is FQGTGA in the germline V gene. The CDR3 has 13 amino acids. Trimming shortened V by 6 bases and J by 5 bases, and 13 bases separated the two germline ends. 13 Jbeta primers and 60 Vbeta primers were used for the PCR. Sequencing was performed with immunoSEQ multiplex PCR; in TCRdb, only in-frame clones are kept and a portion is missing. Found here are approximately 150,000 clones, about two thirds of them singletons; the top ten hold 2.8%. As regards this clone: The antigen remains undetermined.

This receptor was taken from a woman aged 25 to 39 in good health and CMV-seronegative. The sequenced sample consisted of PBMCs. The V and J genes are TRBV7-3 and TRBJ2-5, with D uncertain. The DNA for the CDR3 is TGTGCCAGCAGTCCCGGTGTGCGGGAGACCCAGTACTTC. Amino acids: CASSPGVRETQYF.